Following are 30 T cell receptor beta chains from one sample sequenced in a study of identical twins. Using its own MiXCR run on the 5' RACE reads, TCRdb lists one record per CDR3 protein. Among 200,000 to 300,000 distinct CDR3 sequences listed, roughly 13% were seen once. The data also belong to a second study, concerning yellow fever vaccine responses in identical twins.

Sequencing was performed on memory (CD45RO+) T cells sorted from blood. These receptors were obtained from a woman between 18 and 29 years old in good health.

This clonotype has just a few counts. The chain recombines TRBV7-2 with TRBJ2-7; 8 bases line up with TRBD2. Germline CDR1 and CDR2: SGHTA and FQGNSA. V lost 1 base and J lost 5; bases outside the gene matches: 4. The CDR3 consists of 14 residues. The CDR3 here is CASSLGGRTHEQYF. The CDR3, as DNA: TGTGCCAGCAGCTTAGGCGGGAGGACCCACGAGCAGTACTTC.

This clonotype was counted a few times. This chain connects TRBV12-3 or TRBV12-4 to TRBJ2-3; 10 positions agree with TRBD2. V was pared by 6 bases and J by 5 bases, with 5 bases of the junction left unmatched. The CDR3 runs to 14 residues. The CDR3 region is CASSISGGLDTQYF. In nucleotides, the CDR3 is TGTGCCAGCAGCATTAGCGGGGGGTTAGATACGCAGTATTTT.

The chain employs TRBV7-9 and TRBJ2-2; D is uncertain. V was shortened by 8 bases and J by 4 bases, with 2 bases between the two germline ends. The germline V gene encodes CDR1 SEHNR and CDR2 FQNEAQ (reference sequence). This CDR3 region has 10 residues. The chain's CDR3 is CASGTGELFF. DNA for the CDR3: TGTGCCAGCGGCACCGGGGAGCTGTTTTTT.

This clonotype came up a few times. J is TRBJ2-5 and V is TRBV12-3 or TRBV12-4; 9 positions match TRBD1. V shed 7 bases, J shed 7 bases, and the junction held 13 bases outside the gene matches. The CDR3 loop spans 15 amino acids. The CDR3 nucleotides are TGTGCCAGCACCGAGAGCGGGACAGGGTCTGCGACCCAGTACTTC. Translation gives CASTESGTGSATQYF.

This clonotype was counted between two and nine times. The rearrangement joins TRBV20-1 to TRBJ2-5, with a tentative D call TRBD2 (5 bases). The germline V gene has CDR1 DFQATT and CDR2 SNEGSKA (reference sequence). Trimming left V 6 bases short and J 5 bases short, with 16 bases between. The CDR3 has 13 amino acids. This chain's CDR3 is CSARTPGLETQYF. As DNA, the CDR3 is TGCAGTGCCCGTACCCCGGGGTTGGAGACCCAGTACTTC.

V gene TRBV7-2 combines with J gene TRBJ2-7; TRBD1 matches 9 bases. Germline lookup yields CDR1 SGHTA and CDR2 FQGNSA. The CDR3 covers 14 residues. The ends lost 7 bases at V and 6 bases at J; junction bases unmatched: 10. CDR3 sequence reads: CASKPGTGSAEQYF. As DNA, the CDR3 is TGTGCCAGCAAGCCCGGGACAGGGAGCGCCGAGCAGTACTTC.

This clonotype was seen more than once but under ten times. The CDR3: CASSVGIERNSPLHF. The CDR3 DNA reads as TGTGCCAGCAGTGTGGGTATCGAAAGAAACTCACCCCTCCACTTT. The chain uses TRBV6-4 and TRBJ1-6, with unresolved D. Trimming cost V 4 bases and J 10 bases, with 17 bases left between them. The CDR3 length is 15 residues. CDR1 and CDR2 from the germline V gene are MRHNA and SNTAGT.

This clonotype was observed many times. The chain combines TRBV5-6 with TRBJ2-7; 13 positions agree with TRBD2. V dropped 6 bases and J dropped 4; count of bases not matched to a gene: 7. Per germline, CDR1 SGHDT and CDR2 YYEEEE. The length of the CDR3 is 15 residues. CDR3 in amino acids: CASTETSGGFYEQYF. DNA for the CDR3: TGTGCCAGCACGGAGACTAGCGGGGGGTTTTACGAGCAGTACTTC.

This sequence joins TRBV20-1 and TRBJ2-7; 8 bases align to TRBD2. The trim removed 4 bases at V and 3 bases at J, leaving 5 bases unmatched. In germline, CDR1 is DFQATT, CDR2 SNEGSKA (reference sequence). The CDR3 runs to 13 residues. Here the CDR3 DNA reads TGCAGTGCTACCAAAAGCGGGAGCTACGAGCAGTACTTC. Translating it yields CSATKSGSYEQYF.

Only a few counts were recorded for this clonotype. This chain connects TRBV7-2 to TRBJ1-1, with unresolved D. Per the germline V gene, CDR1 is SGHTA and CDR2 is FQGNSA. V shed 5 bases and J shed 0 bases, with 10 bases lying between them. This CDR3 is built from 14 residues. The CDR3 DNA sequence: TGTGCCAGCAGCGCCCAAAGATTGAACACTGAAGCTTTCTTT. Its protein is CASSAQRLNTEAFF.

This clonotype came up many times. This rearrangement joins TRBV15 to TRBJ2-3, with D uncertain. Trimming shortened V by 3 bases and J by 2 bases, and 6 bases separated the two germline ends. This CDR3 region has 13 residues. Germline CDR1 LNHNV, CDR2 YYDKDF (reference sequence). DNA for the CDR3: TGTGCCACCAGCAGGGACCACACAGATACGCAGTATTTT. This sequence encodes CATSRDHTDTQYF.

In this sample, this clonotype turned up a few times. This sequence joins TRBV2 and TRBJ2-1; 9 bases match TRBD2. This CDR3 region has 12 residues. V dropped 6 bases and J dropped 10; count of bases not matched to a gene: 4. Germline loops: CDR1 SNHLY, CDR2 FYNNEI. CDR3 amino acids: CASRWLAGEQFF. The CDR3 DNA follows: TGTGCCAGCAGATGGCTAGCGGGAGAGCAGTTCTTC.

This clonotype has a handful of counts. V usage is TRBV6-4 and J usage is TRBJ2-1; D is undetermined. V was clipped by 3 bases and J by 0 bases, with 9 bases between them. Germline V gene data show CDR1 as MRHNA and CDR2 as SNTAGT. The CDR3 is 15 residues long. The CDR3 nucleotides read TGTGCCAGCAGTGATAGAGGAGACTCCTACAATGAGCAGTTCTTC. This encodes CASSDRGDSYNEQFF.

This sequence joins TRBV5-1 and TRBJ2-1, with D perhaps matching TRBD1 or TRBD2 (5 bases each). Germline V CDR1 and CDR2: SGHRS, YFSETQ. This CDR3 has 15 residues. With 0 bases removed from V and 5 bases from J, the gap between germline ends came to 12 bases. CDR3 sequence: CASSLVGGNHNEQFF. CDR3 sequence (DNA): TGCGCCAGCAGCTTGGTTGGGGGAAATCACAATGAGCAGTTCTTC.

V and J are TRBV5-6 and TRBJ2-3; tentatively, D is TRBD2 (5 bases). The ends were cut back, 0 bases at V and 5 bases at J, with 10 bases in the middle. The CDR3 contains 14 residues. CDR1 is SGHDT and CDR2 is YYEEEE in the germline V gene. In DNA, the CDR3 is TGTGCCAGCAGCTTGGGAGGGCGCGGAGATACGCAGTATTTT. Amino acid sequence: CASSLGGRGDTQYF.

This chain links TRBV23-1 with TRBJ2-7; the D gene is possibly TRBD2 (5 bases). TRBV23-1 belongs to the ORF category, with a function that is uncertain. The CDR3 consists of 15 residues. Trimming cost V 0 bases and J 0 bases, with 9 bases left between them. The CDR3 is CASSQSVGSSYEQYF. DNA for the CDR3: TGCGCCAGCAGTCAATCAGTAGGGAGCTCCTACGAGCAGTACTTC.

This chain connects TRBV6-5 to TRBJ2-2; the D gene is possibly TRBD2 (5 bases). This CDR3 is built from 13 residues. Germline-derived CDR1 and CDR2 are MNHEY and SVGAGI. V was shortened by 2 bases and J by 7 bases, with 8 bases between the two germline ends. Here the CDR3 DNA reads TGTGCCAGCAGTTACGCCGGGAACGGGGAGCTGTTTTTT. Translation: CASSYAGNGELFF.

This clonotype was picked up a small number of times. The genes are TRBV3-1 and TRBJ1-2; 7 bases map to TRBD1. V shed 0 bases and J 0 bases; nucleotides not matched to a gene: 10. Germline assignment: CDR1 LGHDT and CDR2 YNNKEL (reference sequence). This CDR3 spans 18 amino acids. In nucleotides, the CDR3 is TGTGCCAGCAGCCAAGATAAAAATCGGGACAGCGCTAACTATGGCTACACCTTC. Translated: CASSQDKNRDSANYGYTF.

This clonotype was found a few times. CDR3 region: CASSYDREDTQYF. The CDR3 DNA reads as TGCGCCAGCAGTTATGACAGGGAAGATACGCAGTATTTT. The V and J genes are TRBV5-1 and TRBJ2-3, with TRBD1 matching over 7 bases. CDR1 is SGHRS and CDR2 is YFSETQ in the germline V gene. This CDR3 comprises 13 residues. V dropped 5 bases and J dropped 5; count of bases not matched to a gene: 5.

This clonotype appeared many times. The CDR3 protein is CASSFDGYEQYF. The CDR3 DNA reads TGTGCCAGCAGTTTCGACGGCTACGAGCAGTACTTC. The chain combines TRBV6-2 or TRBV6-3 with TRBJ2-7, with D hard to call. Germline-derived CDR1 and CDR2 are MNHEY and SVGEGT. Trimming pared 4 bases from V and 3 bases from J, leaving 7 bases between. The CDR3 is 12 amino acids.

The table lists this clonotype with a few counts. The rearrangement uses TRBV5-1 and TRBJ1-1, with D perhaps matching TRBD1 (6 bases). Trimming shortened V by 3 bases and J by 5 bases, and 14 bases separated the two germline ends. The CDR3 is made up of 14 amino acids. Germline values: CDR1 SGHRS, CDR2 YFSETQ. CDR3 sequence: CASSWGALGTEAFF. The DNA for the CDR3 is TGCGCCAGCAGCTGGGGGGCTTTGGGAACTGAAGCTTTCTTT. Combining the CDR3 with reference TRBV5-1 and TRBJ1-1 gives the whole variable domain KAGVTQTPRYLIKTRGQQVTLSCSPISGHRSVSWYQQTPGQGLQFLFEYFSETQRNKGNFPGRFSGRQFSNSRSEMNVSTLELGDSALYLCASSWGALGTEAFFGQGTRLTVV.

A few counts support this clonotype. CDR3 residues: CASSLVKRSTEAFF. The CDR3 bases are TGTGCCAGCAGCTTGGTCAAGAGAAGCACTGAAGCTTTCTTT. The rearrangement uses TRBV5-6 and TRBJ1-1; D not resolved. The germline CDR1 and CDR2 sequences are SGHDT and YYEEEE. There are 14 residues in the CDR3. The V end lost 0 bases, the J end lost 4 bases, and 10 bases lay between the germline ends.

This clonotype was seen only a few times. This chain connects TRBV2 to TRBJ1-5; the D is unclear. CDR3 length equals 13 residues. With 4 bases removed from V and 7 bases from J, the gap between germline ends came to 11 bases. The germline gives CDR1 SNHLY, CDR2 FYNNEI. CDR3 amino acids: CASSGRVAQPQHF. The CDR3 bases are TGTGCCAGCAGTGGGAGGGTAGCCCAGCCCCAGCATTTT.

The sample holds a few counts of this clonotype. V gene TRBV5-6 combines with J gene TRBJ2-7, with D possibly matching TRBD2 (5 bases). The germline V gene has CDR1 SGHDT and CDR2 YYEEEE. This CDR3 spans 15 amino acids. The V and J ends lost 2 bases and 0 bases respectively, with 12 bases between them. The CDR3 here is CASSLPTRSSYEQYF. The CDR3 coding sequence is TGTGCCAGCAGCTTACCAACTAGGAGCTCCTACGAGCAGTACTTC.

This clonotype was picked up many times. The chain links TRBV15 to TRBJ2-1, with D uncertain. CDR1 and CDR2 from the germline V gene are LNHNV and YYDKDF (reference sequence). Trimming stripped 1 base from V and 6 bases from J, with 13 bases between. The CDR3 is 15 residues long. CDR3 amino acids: CATSRARLRSNEQFF. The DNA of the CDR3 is TGTGCCACCAGCAGAGCCCGCTTGAGAAGCAATGAGCAGTTCTTC.

The CDR3, as DNA: TGTGCCAGCAGCTTAAGGGGGATCGCAGAGACCCAGTACTTC. Protein product: CASSLRGIAETQYF. The V and J genes are TRBV7-3 and TRBJ2-5; D possibly matches TRBD1 or TRBD2 (5 bases each). The CDR3 covers 14 residues. V lost 1 base and J 4 bases, leaving 10 bases between the germline ends. The germline V gene has CDR1 SGHTA and CDR2 FQGTGA. The entire variable domain, with the rest obtained from reference TRBV7-3 and TRBJ2-5, is as follows: GAGVSQTPSNKVTEKGKYVELRCDPISGHTALYWYRQSLGQGPEFLIYFQGTGAADDSGLPNDRFFAVRPEGSVSTLKIQRTERGDSAVYLCASSLRGIAETQYFGPGTRLLVL.

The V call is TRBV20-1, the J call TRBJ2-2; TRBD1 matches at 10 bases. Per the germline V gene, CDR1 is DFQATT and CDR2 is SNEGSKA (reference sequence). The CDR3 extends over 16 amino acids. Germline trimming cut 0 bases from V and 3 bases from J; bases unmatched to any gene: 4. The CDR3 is CSARDLGTGDTGELFF. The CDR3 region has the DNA TGCAGTGCTAGAGATCTGGGGACAGGGGACACCGGGGAGCTGTTTTTT.

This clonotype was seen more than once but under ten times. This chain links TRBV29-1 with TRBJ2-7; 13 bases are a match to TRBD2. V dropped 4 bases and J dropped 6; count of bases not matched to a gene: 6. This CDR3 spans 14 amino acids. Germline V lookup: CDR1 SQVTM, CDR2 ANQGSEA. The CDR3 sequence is CSVGTSGGAGEQYF. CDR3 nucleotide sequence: TGCAGCGTTGGTACTAGCGGGGGGGCCGGCGAGCAGTACTTC.

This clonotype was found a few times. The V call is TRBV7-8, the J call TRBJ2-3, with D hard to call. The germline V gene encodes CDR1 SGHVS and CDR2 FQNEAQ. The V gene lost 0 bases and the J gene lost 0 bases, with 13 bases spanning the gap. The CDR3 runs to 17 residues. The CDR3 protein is CASSLAWFGESTDTQYF. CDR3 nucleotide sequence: TGTGCCAGCAGCTTAGCGTGGTTTGGGGAAAGCACAGATACGCAGTATTTT.

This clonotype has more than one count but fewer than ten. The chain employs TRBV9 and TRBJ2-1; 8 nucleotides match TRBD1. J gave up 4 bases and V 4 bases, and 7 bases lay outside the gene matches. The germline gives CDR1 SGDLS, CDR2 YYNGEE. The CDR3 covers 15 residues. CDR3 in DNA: TGTGCCAGCAGCACGCAGGGGGCGGCTTACAATGAGCAGTTCTTC. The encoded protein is CASSTQGAAYNEQFF.